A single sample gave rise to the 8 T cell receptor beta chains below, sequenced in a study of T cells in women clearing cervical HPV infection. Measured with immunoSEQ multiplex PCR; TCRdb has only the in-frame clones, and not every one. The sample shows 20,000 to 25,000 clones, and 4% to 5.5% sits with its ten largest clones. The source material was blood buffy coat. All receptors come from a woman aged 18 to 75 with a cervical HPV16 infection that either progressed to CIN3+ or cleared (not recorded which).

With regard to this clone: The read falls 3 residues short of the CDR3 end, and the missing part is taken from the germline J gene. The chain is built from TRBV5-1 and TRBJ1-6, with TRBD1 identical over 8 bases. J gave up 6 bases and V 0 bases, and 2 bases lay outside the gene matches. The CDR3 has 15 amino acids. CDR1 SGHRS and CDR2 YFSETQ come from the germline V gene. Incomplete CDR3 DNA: TGCGCCAGCAGCTTGGCGACAGGGGTTAATTCACCC. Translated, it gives CASSLATGVNSP. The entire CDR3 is CASSLATGVNSPLHF.

CDR3 in amino acids: CASSETRGSNQPQYF. CDR3 DNA, as far as it was read: TGTGCCAGCAGTGAAACCCGGGGGAGCAATCAGCCG. V and J are TRBV6-1 and TRBJ2-3; a weak D match, TRBD2 (6 bases). Coverage ceases 3 residues before the CDR3 finishes, and the germline J gene fills in the end. This CDR3 has 15 amino acids. Germline values: CDR1 MNHNS, CDR2 SASEGT.

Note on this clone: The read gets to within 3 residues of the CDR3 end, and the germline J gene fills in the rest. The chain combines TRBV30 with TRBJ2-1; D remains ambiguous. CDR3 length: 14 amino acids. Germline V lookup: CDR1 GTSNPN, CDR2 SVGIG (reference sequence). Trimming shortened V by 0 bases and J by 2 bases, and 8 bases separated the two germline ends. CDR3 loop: CAWSVVVPYNEQFF. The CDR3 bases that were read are TGTGCCTGGAGTGTTGTAGTACCCTACAATGAG.

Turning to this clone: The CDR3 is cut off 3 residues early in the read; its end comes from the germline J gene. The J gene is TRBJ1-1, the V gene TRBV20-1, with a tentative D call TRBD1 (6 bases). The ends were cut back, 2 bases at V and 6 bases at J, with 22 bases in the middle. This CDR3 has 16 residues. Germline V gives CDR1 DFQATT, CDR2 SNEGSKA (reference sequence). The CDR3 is CSARTHYAGAGSEAFF. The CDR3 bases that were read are TGCAGTGCTAGAACTCATTACGCGGGGGCAGGGTCTGAA.

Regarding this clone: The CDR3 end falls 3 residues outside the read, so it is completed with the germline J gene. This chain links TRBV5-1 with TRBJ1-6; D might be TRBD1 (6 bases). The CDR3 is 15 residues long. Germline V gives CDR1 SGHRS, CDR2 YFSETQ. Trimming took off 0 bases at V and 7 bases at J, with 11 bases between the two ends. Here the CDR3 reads CASSLDRQENSPLHF. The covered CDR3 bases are TGCGCCAGCAGCTTGGATCGACAGGAAAATTCACCC.

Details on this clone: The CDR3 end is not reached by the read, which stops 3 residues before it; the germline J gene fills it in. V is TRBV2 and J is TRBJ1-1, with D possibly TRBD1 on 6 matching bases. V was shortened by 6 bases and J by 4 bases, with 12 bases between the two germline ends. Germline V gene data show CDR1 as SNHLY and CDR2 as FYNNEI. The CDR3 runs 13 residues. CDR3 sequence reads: CASRTGPRTEAFF. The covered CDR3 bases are TGTGCCAGCAGAACAGGGCCACGCACTGAA. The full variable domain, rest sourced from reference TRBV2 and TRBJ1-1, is EPEVTQTPSHQVTQMGQEVILRCVPISNHLYFYWYRQILGQKVEFLVSFYNNEISEKSEIFDDQFSVERPDGSNFTLKIRSTKLEDSAMYFCASRTGPRTEAFFGQGTRLTVV.

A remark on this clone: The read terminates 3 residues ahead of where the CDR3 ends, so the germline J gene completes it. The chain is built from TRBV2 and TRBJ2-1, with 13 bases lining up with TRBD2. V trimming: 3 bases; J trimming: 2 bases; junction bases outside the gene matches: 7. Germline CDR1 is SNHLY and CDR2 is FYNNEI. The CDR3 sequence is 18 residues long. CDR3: CASSEPRLAGGTYNEQFF. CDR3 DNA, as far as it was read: TGTGCCAGCAGTGAGCCGAGACTAGCGGGGGGAACCTACAATGAG. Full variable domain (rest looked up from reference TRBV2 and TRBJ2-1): EPEVTQTPSHQVTQMGQEVILRCVPISNHLYFYWYRQILGQKVEFLVSFYNNEISEKSEIFDDQFSVERPDGSNFTLKIRSTKLEDSAMYFCASSEPRLAGGTYNEQFFGPGTRLTVL.

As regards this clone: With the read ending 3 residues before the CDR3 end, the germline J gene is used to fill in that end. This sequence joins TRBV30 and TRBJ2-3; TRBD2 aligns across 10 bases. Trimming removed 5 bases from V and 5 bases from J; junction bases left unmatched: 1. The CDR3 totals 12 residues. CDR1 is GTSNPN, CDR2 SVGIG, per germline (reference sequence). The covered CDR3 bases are TGTGCCTGGGGACTAGCGGTAGATACG. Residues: CAWGLAVDT. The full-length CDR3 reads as CAWGLAVDTQYF.